The rows below give T cell receptor beta chains drawn from one sample of a study of OX40 agonist ivuxolimab in advanced cancers. Profiled with immunoSEQ multiplex PCR; TCRdb holds only in-frame clones, not every one. Here the sample spans about 49,000 clones, 60% to 80% being singletons. The starting material was CD4+ or CD8+ T cells sorted from blood, obtained in a trial of the OX40 agonist ivuxolimab. These receptors were obtained from an adult with an advanced solid tumor such as melanoma, head and neck, liver or kidney cancer. Each CDR3 is given with its conserved first and last residue. Each record gives: J gene, clone size, D gene, V gene, CDR3 protein, CDR3 DNA. A D gene is named only where the DNA matches it firmly. Clone sizes are given selectively: once, few, many, or a class where the clone is expanded.

>TRBJ2-1|-|TRBD2|TRBV30
CAWESPIEGGPGEQFF
TGTGCCTGGGAGTCCCCTATAGAGGGAGGGCCTGGTGAGCAGTTCTTC
>TRBJ2-3|-|TRBD1|TRBV7-2
CASSSGTGKGNF
TGTGCCAGCAGCTCAGGGACAGGGAAGGGGAATTTT
>TRBJ1-1|medium-sized|TRBD1|TRBV27
CASRDGTGAPEAFF
TGTGCCAGCAGAGACGGGACAGGGGCTCCTGAAGCTTTCTTT
>TRBJ2-7|-|TRBD2|TRBV29-1
CSVVTSGSKEQYF
TGCAGCGTTGTTACTAGCGGGAGTAAGGAGCAGTACTTC
>TRBJ2-1|-|TRBD1|TRBV19
CASSGTVSSYNEQFF
TGTGCCAGTAGCGGGACAGTTAGCTCCTACAATGAGCAGTTCTTC
>TRBJ2-7|once|TRBD2|TRBV30
CACTSGLAINGQYF
TGTGCCTGCACCTCTGGACTAGCCATAAACGGGCAGTACTTC
>TRBJ2-7|-|-|TRBV2
CATVGGGTYEQYF
TGTGCCACCGTGGGGGGCGGGACCTACGAGCAGTACTTC
>TRBJ2-2|-|-|TRBV7-4
CASPKVVTGELFF
TGTGCCAGCCCGAAGGTCGTTACCGGGGAGCTGTTTTTT
>TRBJ2-3|once|-|TRBV9
CASSVDLRGTDTQYF
TGTGCCAGCAGCGTAGATCTGCGAGGCACAGATACGCAGTATTTT
>TRBJ1-1|-|TRBD1|TRBV13
CASSLTGTANTEAFF
TGTGCCAGCAGCTTAACCGGGACAGCCAACACTGAAGCTTTCTTT
>TRBJ2-1|-|-|TRBV5-1
CASSLTGVFINEQFF
TGCGCCAGCAGCTTGACGGGAGTATTTATCAATGAGCAGTTCTTC
>TRBJ2-1|-|-|TRBV5-1
CASTGQGSYNEQFF
TGCGCCAGCACGGGGCAGGGTAGCTACAATGAGCAGTTCTTC
>TRBJ1-1|few|-|TRBV10-3
CAISEQVNTEAFF
TGTGCCATCAGTGAACAGGTGAACACTGAAGCTTTCTTT
>TRBJ2-7|-|TRBD1|TRBV28
CASSFWDREYEQYF
TGTGCCAGCAGTTTTTGGGACAGGGAGTACGAGCAGTACTTC
>TRBJ2-1|few|-|TRBV4-2
CASSQDSFSHFF
TGTGCCAGCAGCCAAGATTCTTTTTCTCATTTCTTC
>TRBJ2-7|few|TRBD2|TRBV4-1
CASSPSGGGRNEQYF
TGCGCCAGCAGCCCCTCGGGGGGGGGTAGGAACGAGCAGTACTTC
>TRBJ2-7|once|-|TRBV6-5
CASSPIGGATYEQYF
TGTGCCAGCAGCCCAATTGGGGGGGCCACCTACGAGCAGTACTTC
>TRBJ2-7|-|-|TRBV5-4
CASSLGVSAGEQYF
TGTGCCAGCAGCTTGGGAGTTTCCGCGGGGGAGCAGTACTTC
>TRBJ2-7|-|-|TRBV19
CASSIRDGGSKQYF
TGTGCCAGTAGTATCCGGGACGGGGGATCCAAGCAGTACTTC
>TRBJ1-2|-|TRBD1|TRBV7-2
CASSPTGGQGHGYTF
TGTGCCAGCAGCCCCACAGGGGGCCAGGGCCATGGCTACACCTTC
>TRBJ1-1|once|-|TRBV29-1
CSVEDRRRTTEAFF
TGCAGCGTTGAAGATCGACGGAGAACCACTGAAGCTTTCTTT
>TRBJ1-2|-|-|TRBV5-1
CASGDRPNYGYTF
TGCGCCAGCGGAGACCGGCCGAACTATGGCTACACCTTC
>TRBJ2-3|-|-|TRBV7-2
CASSLAEMNTQYF
TGTGCCAGCAGCTTAGCGGAGATGAATACGCAGTATTTT
>TRBJ2-5|-|TRBD1|TRBV7-8
CASSLEWDRRGETQYF
TGTGCCAGCAGCTTAGAATGGGACAGGAGGGGAGAGACCCAGTACTTC
>TRBJ1-3|-|-|TRBV9
CASSVEQVSLGGNTIYF
TGTGCCAGCAGCGTAGAACAAGTCTCCTTGGGTGGAAACACCATATATTTT
>TRBJ2-4|-|-|TRBV19
CASTFEGDIQYF
TGTGCCAGTACCTTTGAAGGCGACATTCAGTACTTC
>TRBJ2-7|-|TRBD2|TRBV9
CASSVGGLVLTDEQYF
TGTGCCAGCAGCGTAGGGGGACTAGTTCTTACGGACGAGCAGTACTTC
>TRBJ2-3|-|-|TRBV7-6
CASSLPSTDTQYF
TGTGCCAGCAGCTTACCTAGCACAGATACGCAGTATTTT
>TRBJ2-5|-|TRBD2|TRBV2
CASRTYGLAGETQYF
TGTGCCAGCAGGACGTACGGACTAGCGGGAGAGACCCAGTACTTC
>TRBJ1-2|-|TRBD1|TRBV10-2
CATRDRAIVLRGGYTF
TGCGCCACACGGGACAGGGCGATTGTACTACGGGGTGGCTACACCTTC
>TRBJ2-7|-|TRBD2|TRBV27
CATSLTSGSEWYF
TGTGCCACCTCGTTGACTAGCGGCTCCGAGTGGTACTTC
>TRBJ1-1|-|TRBD1|TRBV5-1
CASSLEQGAYAFF
TGCGCCAGCAGCTTGGAACAGGGGGCTTACGCTTTCTTT
>TRBJ2-7|few|TRBD2|TRBV18
CASSPLPGLAGGKGEQYF
TGTGCCAGCTCACCACTTCCGGGACTAGCGGGAGGAAAAGGCGAGCAGTACTTC
>TRBJ2-7|-|-|TRBV7-6
CASSPVLQDEQYF
TGTGCCAGCAGCCCCGTGTTGCAGGACGAGCAGTACTTC
>TRBJ1-1|-|-|TRBV5-4
CASSLELTNTEAFF
TGTGCCAGCAGCTTGGAACTGACGAACACTGAAGCTTTCTTT
>TRBJ2-1|once|-|TRBV19
CASSIRGTDNEQFF
TGTGCCAGTAGTATAAGGGGGACGGACAATGAGCAGTTCTTC
>TRBJ2-7|-|-|TRBV5-3
CARSLAEYEQYF
TGTGCCAGAAGCTTGGCAGAATACGAGCAGTACTTC
>TRBJ1-5|-|-|TRBV27
CASSSHSSNQPQHF
TGTGCCAGCAGTTCGCACAGTAGCAATCAGCCCCAGCATTTT
>TRBJ2-3|-|TRBD2|TRBV30
CAWSFKAGGDTQYF
TGTGCCTGGAGCTTCAAAGCGGGAGGGGATACGCAGTATTTT
>TRBJ2-7|-|TRBD1|TRBV29-1
CSVGTGEDGEQYF
TGCAGCGTTGGGACAGGGGAAGACGGGGAGCAGTACTTC
>TRBJ1-5|-|TRBD1|TRBV5-1
CASSQTGGLQPQHF
TGCGCCAGCAGCCAAACAGGGGGCTTGCAGCCCCAGCATTTT
>TRBJ2-2|-|-|TRBV19
CASTPAAGNTGELFF
TGTGCCAGTACTCCAGCCGCGGGGAACACCGGGGAGCTGTTTTTT
>TRBJ2-5|medium-sized|TRBD2|TRBV29-1
CSARLAGVRETQYF
TGCAGCGCCAGACTAGCGGGAGTAAGGGAGACCCAGTACTTC